A single sample is the source of the 2 T cell receptor beta chains below, sequenced in a study of cytomegalovirus exposure and HLA in healthy donors. Researchers ran the PCR with 60 Vbeta and 13 Jbeta primers. The method was immunoSEQ multiplex PCR; TCRdb's version includes in-frame clones alone and lacks a portion of them. The repertoire holds fewer than 100,000 clones, more than 75% seen once, with approximately 3.9% in the top ten. The sample consisted of PBMCs. These receptors were taken from a woman in her thirties or forties in good health and CMV-seronegative.

This clone occurred once. J is TRBJ2-1 and V is TRBV5-6; no clear D. Deletions cut 2 bases from V and 2 bases from J, with 8 bases between. The germline V gene has CDR1 SGHDT and CDR2 YYEEEE. This CDR3 comprises 14 residues. Here the CDR3 DNA reads TGTGCCAGCAGCTTTAGCAACGCCTACAATGAGCAGTTCTTC. Translated: CASSFSNAYNEQFF.

CDR3 in DNA: TGCAGCGTTTCAGGGGGATCCAATCAGCCCCAGCATTTT. Its protein is CSVSGGSNQPQHF. V usage is TRBV29-1 and J usage is TRBJ1-5; TRBD1 matches at 7 bases. Trimming at V came to 5 bases and at J to 3 bases, leaving 4 bases not matched to a gene. The CDR3 length is 13 residues. Germline V lookup: CDR1 SQVTM, CDR2 ANQGSEA.